Following are 23 T cell receptor beta chains from one sample sequenced in a study of T-cell memory formation after mild COVID-19. One entry per CDR3 protein results from TCRdb running MiXCR on the 5' RACE reads. The sample consists of roughly 620,000 distinct CDR3 sequences, more than 15% of them appearing once. Sequencing used PBMCs or a T cell subset sorted from them (not recorded which). All receptors come from an adult woman who had mild COVID-19 (a few samples of this study predate the infection). Cell type and time point are not known.

The genes are TRBV6-6 and TRBJ2-1; tentatively, D is TRBD1 (6 bases). The CDR3 sequence is 17 residues long. The germline CDR1 and CDR2 sequences are MNHNY and SVGAGI (reference sequence). Trimming shortened V by 4 bases and J by 0 bases, and 16 bases separated the two germline ends. CDR3 residues: CASSSTQGSASYNEQFF. For the CDR3, the DNA is TGTGCCAGCAGTTCTACCCAGGGGTCGGCCTCCTACAATGAGCAGTTCTTC.

This chain uses TRBV12-3 or TRBV12-4 with TRBJ2-7; D is unclear. V lost 1 base and J lost 9, with 13 bases in between. The CDR3 length is 13 residues. The CDR3 region has the DNA TGTGCCAGCAGTTTAGTCAGCCTCATTGTGCAGTACTTC. Protein: CASSLVSLIVQYF.

This clonotype was detected a few times. The chain employs TRBV4-3 and TRBJ2-3; D remains ambiguous. The V end lost 0 bases, the J end lost 1 base, and 8 bases lay between the germline ends. Germline CDR1 and CDR2: LGHNA and YSLEER. This CDR3 is built from 15 residues. CDR3 bases: TGCGCCAGCAGCCAAGAAAGCCTCCGCACAGATACGCAGTATTTT. Translation gives CASSQESLRTDTQYF.

The chain couples TRBV20-1 to TRBJ1-5; 8 positions agree with TRBD1. The CDR3 has 15 amino acids. Per germline, CDR1 DFQATT and CDR2 SNEGSKA (reference sequence). Trimming cost V 3 bases and J 1 base; bases outside gene matches: 5. The CDR3 loop reads CSASNRGGSNQPQHF. The CDR3, as DNA: TGCAGTGCTAGCAACAGGGGGGGAAGCAATCAGCCCCAGCATTTT.

This clonotype was counted between two and nine times. This chain joins TRBV7-9 and TRBJ1-1; unclear D gene. The CDR3 runs 12 residues. Germline V lookup: CDR1 SEHNR, CDR2 FQNEAQ (reference sequence). V was cut by 4 bases and J by 7 bases, with 10 bases left in between. This chain's CDR3 is CASSYPTVEAFF. CDR3 DNA: TGTGCCAGCAGCTATCCGACCGTTGAAGCTTTCTTT.

The chain is built from TRBV18 and TRBJ2-5; 8 bases line up with TRBD2. Germline V gives CDR1 KGHSH, CDR2 LQKENI. The ends lost 4 bases at V and 2 bases at J; junction bases unmatched: 6. This CDR3 region has 15 residues. CDR3 coding DNA: TGTGCCAGCTCACTAAATAGCGGGGCACAAGAGACCCAGTACTTC. It translates to CASSLNSGAQETQYF.

This clonotype was observed a few times. This sequence joins TRBV7-8 and TRBJ2-1, with TRBD1 as a possible D gene (7 bases). In germline, CDR1 is SGHVS, CDR2 FQNEAQ. The CDR3 spans 15 residues. The ends were cut back, 4 bases at V and 3 bases at J, with 13 bases in the middle. The CDR3 sequence: CASSSTGRIYNEQFF. CDR3 in DNA: TGTGCCAGCAGCTCGACAGGGAGGATCTACAATGAGCAGTTCTTC.

This chain connects TRBV7-9 to TRBJ2-1; 10 positions agree with TRBD2. Germline V CDR1 and CDR2: SEHNR, FQNEAQ (reference sequence). The CDR3 spans 16 residues. J was trimmed by 1 base and V by 2 bases; bases with no gene match: 2. The CDR3 DNA follows: TGTGCCAGCAGCTTAACTAGCGGGGCATCCTACAATGAGCAGTTCTTC. Translated: CASSLTSGASYNEQFF.

This clonotype showed up just a few times. This chain links TRBV14 with TRBJ2-4; D uncertain. This CDR3 contains 15 residues. V lost 3 bases and J lost 6, with 15 bases in between. The germline V gene has CDR1 SGHDN and CDR2 FVKESK. CDR3 region: CASSHHSDPLNIQYF. DNA for the CDR3: TGTGCCAGCAGCCACCACTCGGACCCCCTAAACATTCAGTACTTC.

The sample holds a few counts of this clonotype. The rearrangement links TRBV10-3 to TRBJ2-3; no clear D gene. Trimming took off 1 base at V and 1 base at J, with 9 bases between the two ends. The CDR3 runs 15 residues. Germline values: CDR1 ENHRY, CDR2 SYGVKD. CDR3: CAISEWAVGTDTQYF. The CDR3 coding sequence is TGTGCCATCAGTGAGTGGGCTGTCGGCACAGATACGCAGTATTTT.

The rearrangement uses TRBV5-1 and TRBJ2-1; D may be TRBD2 (6 bases). The germline gives CDR1 SGHRS, CDR2 YFSETQ. This CDR3 contains 15 residues. V lost 6 bases and J 4 bases, leaving 17 bases between the germline ends. The CDR3 spells CASTLGTLVYNEQFF. CDR3 nucleotides: TGCGCCAGCACCCTCGGGACTCTAGTATACAATGAGCAGTTCTTC.

There are a few counts of this clonotype. The chain uses TRBV15 and TRBJ2-7, with 7 bases that match TRBD1. Trimming removed 2 bases from V and 7 bases from J; junction bases left unmatched: 17. There are 17 residues in the CDR3. Germline V gene lookup returns CDR1 LNHNV and CDR2 YYDKDF (reference sequence). Here the CDR3 reads CATSRSPRGTVGREQYF. For the CDR3, the DNA is TGTGCCACCAGCAGATCACCTCGAGGGACAGTGGGACGGGAGCAGTACTTC.

The rearrangement uses TRBV5-4 and TRBJ1-4; no clear D gene. The germline V and J ends were trimmed by 6 bases and 5 bases, with 8 bases remaining between them. Germline loops: CDR1 SGHNT, CDR2 YYREEE (reference sequence). The CDR3 extends over 12 amino acids. The CDR3 region is CASNRENEKLFF. The CDR3 region has the DNA TGTGCCAGCAATAGGGAAAATGAAAAACTGTTTTTT.

The rearrangement joins TRBV5-5 to TRBJ2-7; 14 nucleotides line up with TRBD2. Germline CDR1 SGHKS, CDR2 YYEKEE (reference sequence). Losses at the gene ends were 2 bases for V and 3 bases for J; bases not matched to a gene: 7. The CDR3 runs 17 residues. The CDR3 region is CASSLGAGLAGGYEQYF. The CDR3 DNA follows: TGTGCCAGCAGCTTAGGGGCCGGACTAGCGGGGGGCTACGAGCAGTACTTC.

V and J are TRBV6-9 and TRBJ1-6; possible D gene TRBD1, 5 bases. CDR1 is MNHGY and CDR2 is SVAAGI in the germline V gene. The CDR3 spans 22 residues. Trimming shortened V by 2 bases and J by 7 bases, and 33 bases separated the two germline ends. The CDR3 sequence: CASSYRPSPSFTNRWGNSPLHF. The DNA for the CDR3 is TGTGCCAGCAGTTATCGACCTTCGCCCTCATTCACCAATAGATGGGGCAATTCACCCCTCCACTTT.

V usage is TRBV7-9 and J usage is TRBJ2-5, with D perhaps matching TRBD2 (5 bases). V lost 1 base, J lost 10 bases, and 22 bases lay in between. This CDR3 has 16 residues. The germline V gene has CDR1 SEHNR and CDR2 FQNEAQ (reference sequence). CDR3 amino acids: CASSLGEGSGGRNQYF. CDR3 DNA: TGTGCCAGCAGCTTAGGTGAGGGTTCAGGAGGAAGAAACCAGTACTTC.

The CDR3 loop is CASSYSFKGKGEKLFF. CDR3 DNA sequence: TGTGCCAGCAGTTACTCCTTTAAGGGAAAAGGGGAAAAACTGTTTTTT. This chain links TRBV6-5 with TRBJ1-4; D remains ambiguous. The CDR3 loop spans 16 amino acids. V lost 0 bases and J lost 8, with 16 bases in between. Germline V gene sequence: CDR1 MNHEY, CDR2 SVGAGI.

This clonotype was recorded at least ten times. This chain uses TRBV12-3 or TRBV12-4 with TRBJ2-5, with 8 bases that match TRBD1. The J segment lost 2 bases and the V segment lost 0 bases, leaving 2 bases of the junction unmatched. The CDR3 runs 15 residues. The DNA for the CDR3 is TGTGCCAGCAGTTTAGCGGGGACAGGACAAGAGACCCAGTACTTC. Encoded protein: CASSLAGTGQETQYF.

In its sample, this clonotype was seen a few times. The genes are TRBV18 and TRBJ2-2; D gene unclear. The ends were cut back, 0 bases at V and 1 base at J, with 3 bases in the middle. In germline, CDR1 is KGHSH, CDR2 LQKENI. The CDR3 consists of 14 residues. As DNA, the CDR3 is TGTGCCAGCTCACCACCCAGGAACACCGGGGAGCTGTTTTTT. This codes for CASSPPRNTGELFF.

This clonotype was counted many times. V gene TRBV9 combines with J gene TRBJ2-2; perhaps TRBD1 as D (6 bases). This CDR3 is built from 16 residues. Trimming removed 0 bases from V and 2 bases from J, with 11 bases in between. Germline assignment: CDR1 SGDLS and CDR2 YYNGEE. DNA for the CDR3: TGTGCCAGCAGCGTAGCCACAGGGAGAAACACCGGGGAGCTGTTTTTT. Amino acid sequence: CASSVATGRNTGELFF.

The CDR3 DNA reads TGTGCCAGCAGCTTCGCAGGGGGCCTCGCCGATACGCAGTATTTT. Translation: CASSFAGGLADTQYF. The gene calls are TRBV12-3 or TRBV12-4 and TRBJ2-3, with 8 bases identical to TRBD1. With 6 bases clipped from V and 6 bases from J, the junction kept 11 bases outside the gene matches. The CDR3 contains 15 residues.

This clonotype has just a few counts. The gene calls are TRBV11-2 and TRBJ2-2, with no clear D. The CDR3 length is 16 residues. Trimming removed 4 bases from V and 5 bases from J, with 17 bases in between. Germline V lookup: CDR1 SGHAT, CDR2 FQNNGV. The CDR3 reads CASSSAPSLRTGELFF. In DNA, the CDR3 is TGTGCCAGCAGCTCAGCTCCGAGTCTCAGGACCGGGGAGCTGTTTTTT.

Only a few counts were recorded for this clonotype. The V and J genes are TRBV30 and TRBJ2-7; D uncertain. Germline values: CDR1 GTSNPN, CDR2 SVGIG (reference sequence). The CDR3 is made up of 10 amino acids. V lost 2 bases to trimming and J lost 5 bases, with 4 bases between them. The CDR3 region is CAWSRNEQYF. The CDR3 region has the DNA TGTGCCTGGAGTAGGAACGAGCAGTACTTC. Drawing the rest from reference TRBV30 and TRBJ2-7, the complete variable domain is SQTIHQWPATLVQPVGSPLSLECTVEGTSNPNLYWYRQAAGRGLQLLFYSVGIGQISSEVPQNLSASRPQDRQFILSSKKLLLSDSGFYLCAWSRNEQYFGPGTRLTVT.